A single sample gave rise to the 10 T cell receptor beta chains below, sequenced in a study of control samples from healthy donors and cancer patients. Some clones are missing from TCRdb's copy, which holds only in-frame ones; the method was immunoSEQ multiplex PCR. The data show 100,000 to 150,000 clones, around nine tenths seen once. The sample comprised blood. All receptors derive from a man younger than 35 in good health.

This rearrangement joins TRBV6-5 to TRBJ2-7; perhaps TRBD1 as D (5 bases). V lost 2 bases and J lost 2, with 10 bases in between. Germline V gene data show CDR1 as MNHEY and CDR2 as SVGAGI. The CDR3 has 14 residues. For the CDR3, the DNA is TGTGCCAGCAGTTACCAAGGGGCTCCCTACGAGCAGTACTTC. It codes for CASSYQGAPYEQYF.

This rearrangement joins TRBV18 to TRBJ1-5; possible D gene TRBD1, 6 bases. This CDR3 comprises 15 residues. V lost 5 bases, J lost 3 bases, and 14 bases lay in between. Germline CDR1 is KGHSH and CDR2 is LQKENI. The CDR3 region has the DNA TGTGCCAGCTCAAACAGGGAGGAACCCAATCAGCCCCAGCATTTT. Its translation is CASSNREEPNQPQHF.

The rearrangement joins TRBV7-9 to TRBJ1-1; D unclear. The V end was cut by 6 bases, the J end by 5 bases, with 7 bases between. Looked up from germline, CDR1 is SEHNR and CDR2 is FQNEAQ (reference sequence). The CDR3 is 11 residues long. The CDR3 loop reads CASRTGTEAFF. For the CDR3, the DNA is TGTGCCAGCAGGACGGGAACTGAAGCTTTCTTT.

CDR3 nucleotides: TGTGCCAGCAGCCTAGCGGGGGGCGGCACAGATACGCAGTATTTT. Its translation is CASSLAGGGTDTQYF. This sequence joins TRBV3-1 (or the pseudogene TRBV3-2) and TRBJ2-3; 10 nucleotides line up with TRBD2. J lost 1 base, V lost 4 bases, and 2 bases had no gene match. The CDR3 totals 15 residues. The germline V gene encodes CDR1 LGHDT and CDR2 YNNKEL (reference sequence).

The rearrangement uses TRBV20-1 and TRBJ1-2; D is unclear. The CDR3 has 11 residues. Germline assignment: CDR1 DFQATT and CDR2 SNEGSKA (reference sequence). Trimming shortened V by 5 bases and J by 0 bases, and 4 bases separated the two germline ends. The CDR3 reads CSADANYGYTF. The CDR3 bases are TGCAGTGCTGATGCTAACTATGGCTACACCTTC.

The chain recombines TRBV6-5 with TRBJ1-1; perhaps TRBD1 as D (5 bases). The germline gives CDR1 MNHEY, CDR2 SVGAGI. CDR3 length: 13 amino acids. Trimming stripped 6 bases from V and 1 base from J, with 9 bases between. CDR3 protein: CASRATENTEAFF. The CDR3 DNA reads TGTGCCAGCAGAGCGACAGAGAACACTGAAGCTTTCTTT.

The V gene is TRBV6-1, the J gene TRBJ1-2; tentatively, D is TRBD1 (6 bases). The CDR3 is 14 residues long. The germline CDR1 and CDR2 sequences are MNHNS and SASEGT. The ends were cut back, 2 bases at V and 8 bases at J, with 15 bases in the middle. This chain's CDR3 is CASSESPGARGYTF. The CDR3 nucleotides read TGTGCCAGCAGTGAATCGCCGGGGGCGCGAGGCTACACCTTC.

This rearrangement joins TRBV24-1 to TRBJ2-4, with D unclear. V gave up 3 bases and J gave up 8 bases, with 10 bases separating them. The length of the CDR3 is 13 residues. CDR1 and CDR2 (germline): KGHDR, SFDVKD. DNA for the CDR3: TGTGCCACCAGTGATCCTCTAAGGGACATTCAGTACTTC. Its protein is CATSDPLRDIQYF.

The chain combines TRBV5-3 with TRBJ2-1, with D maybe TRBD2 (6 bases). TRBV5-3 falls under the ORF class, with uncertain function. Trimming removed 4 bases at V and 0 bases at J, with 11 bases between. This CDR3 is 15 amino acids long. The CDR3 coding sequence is TGTGCCAGAAGCCGGGGGACGGGCTCCTACAATGAGCAGTTCTTC. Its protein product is CARSRGTGSYNEQFF.

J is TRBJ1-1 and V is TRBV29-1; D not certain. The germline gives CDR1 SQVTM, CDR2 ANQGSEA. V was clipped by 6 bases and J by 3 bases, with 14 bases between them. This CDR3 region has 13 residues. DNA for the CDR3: TGCAGCGTCCGGGTTCGGGAGGACACTGAAGCTTTCTTT. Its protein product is CSVRVREDTEAFF.